This T cell receptor (beta chain) is from a study of PD-1 blockade in classical Hodgkin lymphoma. Notes on the study in general: What drove the repertoire differences, possibly disease activity or prior therapy, has not been defined. By C4D1, diversity of CD4+ TCRs had risen significantly, whereas that of CD8+ TCRs had not. Nivolumab initiation under 1 year post-ASCT meant exclusion.

Every single patient, without exception, relapsed after autologous stem cell transplantation, and brentuximab vedotin exposure varied. Each best response was a complete response, a partial response or progressive disease. This clone was seen just once. Its antigen is unidentified. Germline trimming cut 6 bases from V and 8 bases from J; bases unmatched to any gene: 14. This CDR3 spans 15 amino acids. CDR1 and CDR2 (germline): LNHDA, SQIVND (reference sequence). Data came from immunoSEQ multiplex PCR; TCRdb stores just in-frame clones and leaves some out. Of approximately 89,000 clones in the sample, approximately 88% were seen once.

V and J are TRBV19 and TRBJ2-3, with 7 bases aligning to TRBD2. The TCR sequence derives from a human donor with classical Hodgkin lymphoma. Sequencing used peripheral blood mononuclear cells (PBMCs), obtained at baseline. This CDR3 reads CASSLPAGRTGTQYF. CDR3 in DNA: TGTGCCAGTAGCCTGCCAGCGGGACGGACGGGTACGCAGTATTTT. Full variable domain (remainder filled in from reference TRBV19 and TRBJ2-3): DGGITQSPKYLFRKEGQNVTLSCEQNLNHDAMYWYRQDPGQGLRLIYYSQIVNDFQKGDIAEGYSVSREKKESFPLTVTSAQKNPTAFYLCASSLPAGRTGTQYFGPGTRLTVL.